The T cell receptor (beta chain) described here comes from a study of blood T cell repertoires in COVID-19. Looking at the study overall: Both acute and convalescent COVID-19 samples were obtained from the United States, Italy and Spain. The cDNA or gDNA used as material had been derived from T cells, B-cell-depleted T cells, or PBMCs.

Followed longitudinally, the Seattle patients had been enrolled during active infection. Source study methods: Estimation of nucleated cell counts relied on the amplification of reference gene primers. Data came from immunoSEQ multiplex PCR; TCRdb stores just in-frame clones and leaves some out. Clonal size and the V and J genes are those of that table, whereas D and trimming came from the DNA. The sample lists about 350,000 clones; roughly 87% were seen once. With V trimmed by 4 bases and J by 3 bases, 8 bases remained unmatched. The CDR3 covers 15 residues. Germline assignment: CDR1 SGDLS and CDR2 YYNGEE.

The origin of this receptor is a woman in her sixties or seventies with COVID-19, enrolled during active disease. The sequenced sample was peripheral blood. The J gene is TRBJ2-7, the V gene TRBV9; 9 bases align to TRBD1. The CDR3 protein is CASSPGGTGIYEQYF. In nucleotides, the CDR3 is TGTGCCAGCAGCCCTGGGGGGACAGGGATCTACGAGCAGTACTTC.